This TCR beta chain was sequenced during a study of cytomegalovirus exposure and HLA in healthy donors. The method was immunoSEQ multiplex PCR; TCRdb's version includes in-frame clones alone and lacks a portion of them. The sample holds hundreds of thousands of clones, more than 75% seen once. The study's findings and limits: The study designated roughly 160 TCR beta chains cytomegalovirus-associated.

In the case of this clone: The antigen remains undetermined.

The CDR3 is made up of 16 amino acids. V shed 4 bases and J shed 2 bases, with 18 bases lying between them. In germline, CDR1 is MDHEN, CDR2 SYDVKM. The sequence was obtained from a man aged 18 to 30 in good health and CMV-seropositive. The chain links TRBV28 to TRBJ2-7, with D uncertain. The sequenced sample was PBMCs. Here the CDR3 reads CASSSPPPSGTYEQYF. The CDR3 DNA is TGTGCCAGCAGTTCCCCTCCGCCATCCGGCACCTACGAGCAGTACTTC.